A single sample is the source of the 15 T cell receptor beta chains below, sequenced in a study of blood T cell repertoires in COVID-19. Sequencing was performed with immunoSEQ multiplex PCR; in TCRdb, only in-frame clones are kept and a portion is missing. The table includes about 180,000 clones, around 85% detected once. The specimen was PBMCs or T cells enriched from blood (not recorded which). The origin of the receptors is a man in his forties who had recovered from COVID-19.

The CDR3 protein is CAITRGGGTEAFF. The CDR3 DNA reads TGTGCCATCACCAGGGGCGGAGGCACTGAAGCTTTCTTT. This sequence joins TRBV10-3 and TRBJ1-1, with D possibly TRBD1 on 6 matching bases. The CDR3 length is 13 residues. In germline, CDR1 is ENHRY, CDR2 SYGVKD. V lost 7 bases and J 4 bases, leaving 13 bases between the germline ends.

This chain joins TRBV11-2 and TRBJ1-1; TRBD1 agrees at 8 bases. V gave up 5 bases and J gave up 4 bases; unmatched junction bases: 6. Looked up from germline, CDR1 is SGHAT and CDR2 is FQNNGV. The CDR3 contains 14 residues. DNA for the CDR3: TGTGCCAGCAGCCCCGGACAGGGTGTCACTGAAGCTTTCTTT. Its translation is CASSPGQGVTEAFF.

This chain joins TRBV19 and TRBJ2-1; possibly TRBD2 for D (5 bases). With 7 bases removed from V and 12 bases from J, the gap between germline ends came to 13 bases. CDR1 is LNHDA, CDR2 SQIVND, per germline (reference sequence). The CDR3 sequence is 11 residues long. The CDR3 region is CASIGGLGQFF. CDR3 bases: TGTGCCAGTATAGGAGGACTTGGGCAGTTCTTC. The full variable domain, completed using reference TRBV19 and TRBJ2-1, is DGGITQSPKYLFRKEGQNVTLSCEQNLNHDAMYWYRQDPGQGLRLIYYSQIVNDFQKGDIAEGYSVSREKKESFPLTVTSAQKNPTAFYLCASIGGLGQFFGPGTRLTVL.

V gene TRBV30 combines with J gene TRBJ1-5; D gene unclear. The germline V and J ends were trimmed by 1 base and 0 bases, with 10 bases remaining between them. Per germline, CDR1 GTSNPN and CDR2 SVGIG (reference sequence). The CDR3 has 15 residues. In nucleotides, the CDR3 is TGTGCCTGGAGTGCTGGACTGGGTAGCAATCAGCCCCAGCATTTT. This encodes CAWSAGLGSNQPQHF. Full variable domain (remainder filled in from reference TRBV30 and TRBJ1-5): SQTIHQWPATLVQPVGSPLSLECTVEGTSNPNLYWYRQAAGRGLQLLFYSVGIGQISSEVPQNLSASRPQDRQFILSSKKLLLSDSGFYLCAWSAGLGSNQPQHFGDGTRLSIL.

The chain links TRBV12-5 to TRBJ2-5; 10 bases are shared with TRBD2. This CDR3 is built from 17 residues. CDR1 is LGHNT, CDR2 FRNRAP, per germline. Trimming removed 0 bases from V and 1 base from J; junction bases left unmatched: 5. CDR3 protein: CASGLVPSGGVQETQYF. In DNA, the CDR3 is TGTGCTAGTGGTTTGGTCCCAAGCGGGGGGGTCCAAGAGACCCAGTACTTC.

This clone was seen only once. The chain is built from TRBV18 and TRBJ2-7, with TRBD2 matching 8 bases. Looked up from germline, CDR1 is KGHSH and CDR2 is LQKENI. J was trimmed by 2 bases and V by 4 bases; bases with no gene match: 10. There are 16 residues in the CDR3. The CDR3 here is CASSLSLAGPAYEQYF. CDR3 coding DNA: TGTGCCAGCTCACTATCCCTAGCGGGCCCTGCCTACGAGCAGTACTTC.

V and J are TRBV19 and TRBJ1-1; weak D call: TRBD1 (5 bases). Trimming pared 5 bases from V and 0 bases from J, leaving 16 bases between. CDR3 length equals 16 residues. Germline CDR1 LNHDA, CDR2 SQIVND (reference sequence). The CDR3 sequence is CASSLNGQGMNTEAFF. Written as DNA, the CDR3 is TGTGCCAGTAGTCTAAACGGGCAGGGAATGAACACTGAAGCTTTCTTT.

The chain uses TRBV5-5 and TRBJ2-2, with 7 bases fitting TRBD2. J gave up 8 bases and V 2 bases, and 12 bases lay outside the gene matches. The length of the CDR3 is 16 residues. Germline assignment: CDR1 SGHKS and CDR2 YYEKEE (reference sequence). CDR3 loop: CASSFRDYPALGELFF. The CDR3 DNA reads TGTGCCAGCAGCTTCCGGGACTACCCCGCGTTGGGGGAGCTGTTTTTT.

V gene TRBV19 combines with J gene TRBJ1-2; 8 bases are shared with TRBD1. The germline V gene encodes CDR1 LNHDA and CDR2 SQIVND (reference sequence). V lost 6 bases, J lost 3 bases, and 3 bases stayed unmatched. The CDR3 is 13 amino acids. The CDR3 reads CASSETGDYGYTF. In DNA form, the CDR3 reads TGTGCCAGTAGCGAGACAGGGGACTATGGCTACACCTTC.

The V call is TRBV19, the J call TRBJ1-1, with TRBD1 matching 9 bases. The germline V gene has CDR1 LNHDA and CDR2 SQIVND (reference sequence). This CDR3 region has 13 residues. J gave up 1 base and V 10 bases, and 4 bases lay outside the gene matches. This CDR3 reads CATTGQGNTEAFF. The CDR3 bases are TGTGCCACCACGGGACAGGGGAACACTGAAGCTTTCTTT.

The chain couples TRBV6-5 to TRBJ2-7; 8 positions match TRBD1. The germline V gene has CDR1 MNHEY and CDR2 SVGAGI. The J segment lost 4 bases and the V segment lost 5 bases, leaving 7 bases of the junction unmatched. The length of the CDR3 is 14 residues. CDR3 sequence: CASSQAGTGYEQYF. The CDR3 nucleotides are TGTGCCAGCAGTCAGGCCGGGACAGGTTACGAGCAGTACTTC.

DNA for the CDR3: TGTGCCAGCAGCTTAGGATCCCGGACAGGGGCCTACGAGCAGTACTTC. Protein sequence: CASSLGSRTGAYEQYF. This chain links TRBV7-9 with TRBJ2-7; 9 bases are a match to TRBD1. From germline, CDR1 is SEHNR and CDR2 FQNEAQ (reference sequence). There are 16 residues in the CDR3. J lost 2 bases, V lost 1 base, and 6 bases had no gene match. Filled out from reference TRBV7-9 and TRBJ2-7, the complete variable domain reads DTGVSQNPRHKITKRGQNVTFRCDPISEHNRLYWYRQTLGQGPEFLTYFQNEAQLEKSRLLSDRFSAERPKGSFSTLEIQRTEQGDSAMYLCASSLGSRTGAYEQYFGPGTRLTVT.

The V and J genes are TRBV15 and TRBJ2-3, with TRBD1 as a possible D gene (6 bases). From germline, CDR1 is LNHNV and CDR2 YYDKDF (reference sequence). CDR3 size: 15 residues. With 0 bases removed from V and 0 bases from J, the gap between germline ends came to 7 bases. The CDR3 spells CATSRDQGSTDTQYF. CDR3 sequence (DNA): TGTGCCACCAGCAGAGATCAGGGGAGCACAGATACGCAGTATTTT. Together with reference TRBV15 and TRBJ2-3, the CDR3 gives the full variable domain: DAMVIQNPRYQVTQFGKPVTLSCSQTLNHNVMYWYQQKSSQAPKLLFHYYDKDFNNEADTPDNFQSRRPNTSFCFLDIRSPGLGDTAMYLCATSRDQGSTDTQYFGPGTRLTVL.

V gene TRBV28 combines with J gene TRBJ2-3, with D perhaps TRBD1 (5 bases). Germline lookup yields CDR1 MDHEN and CDR2 SYDVKM. Trimming removed 2 bases at V and 2 bases at J, with 8 bases between. CDR3 length equals 14 residues. Here the CDR3 reads CASSLAGATDTQYF. In DNA, the CDR3 is TGTGCCAGCAGTTTAGCTGGGGCCACAGATACGCAGTATTTT.

This chain uses TRBV18 with TRBJ1-3; D is perhaps TRBD1 (6 bases). Per the germline V gene, CDR1 is KGHSH and CDR2 is LQKENI. The V and J ends lost 1 base and 2 bases respectively, with 12 bases between them. The CDR3 length is 16 residues. The CDR3 here is CASSPRTVDTGNTIYF. CDR3 bases: TGTGCCAGCTCACCACGGACAGTCGACACTGGAAACACCATATATTTT.